The 6 T cell receptor beta chains reported below all come from one sample, sequenced in a study of shared clonotypes between healthy human individuals. The repertoire was sequenced with immunoSEQ multiplex PCR; TCRdb's copy has only in-frame clones and lacks some. The repertoire holds about 2.4 million clones, with under 95% as singletons. The sequencing sample was made of naive CD4+ T cells from PBMCs. This sample's subset: CD45RA+ positively selected. The receptor source for this set is a man in his late teens or twenties in good health. Some clones in this sample may be carry-over from other donors' samples.

The chain carries TRBV7-9 and TRBJ2-3, with 8 positions matching TRBD1. The V gene end was trimmed by 3 bases and the J gene end by 2 bases; junction bases not matched to a gene: 4. This CDR3 has 15 amino acids. From germline, CDR1 is SEHNR and CDR2 FQNEAQ (reference sequence). CDR3 nucleotide sequence: TGTGCCAGCAGCTTCTGGACAGGGTTCACAGATACGCAGTATTTT. It translates to CASSFWTGFTDTQYF.

V gene TRBV18 combines with J gene TRBJ2-1; D unclear. Germline-derived CDR1 and CDR2 are KGHSH and LQKENI. Trimming removed 3 bases at V and 6 bases at J, with 12 bases between. This CDR3 comprises 14 residues. CDR3 sequence: CASSPSLPLNEQFF. The DNA of the CDR3 is TGTGCCAGCTCACCGTCCCTACCCCTCAATGAGCAGTTCTTC.

The rearrangement joins TRBV6-5 to TRBJ1-1; 9 bases line up with TRBD1. Germline values: CDR1 MNHEY, CDR2 SVGAGI. The length of the CDR3 is 15 residues. Trimming at V came to 5 bases and at J to 4 bases, leaving 8 bases not matched to a gene. CDR3 loop: CASSTLRDRATEAFF. CDR3 in DNA: TGTGCCAGCAGTACCCTACGGGACAGGGCCACTGAAGCTTTCTTT.

The chain links TRBV6-5 to TRBJ2-1, with D unresolved. Germline V gene sequence: CDR1 MNHEY, CDR2 SVGAGI. Trimming left V 0 bases short and J 6 bases short, with 9 bases between. CDR3 size: 14 residues. CDR3 sequence reads: CASSYSAPANEQFF. The CDR3 bases are TGTGCCAGCAGTTACTCGGCCCCGGCCAATGAGCAGTTCTTC.

The gene calls are TRBV21-1 and TRBJ2-3; TRBD2 was called by the table and not checked on the DNA. TRBV21-1 is listed as a pseudogene. This CDR3 spans 13 amino acids. CDR3 sequence: CASIPRTSHTQYF. CDR3 coding DNA: TGTGCCAGCATCCCCCGGACTAGCCATACGCAGTATTTT.

This clone was recorded once. V and J are TRBV6-6 and TRBJ2-3, with TRBD2 matching over 8 bases. Trimming removed 5 bases from V and 2 bases from J; junction bases left unmatched: 6. Germline V lookup: CDR1 MNHNY, CDR2 SVGAGI (reference sequence). The CDR3 is 15 amino acids. The CDR3 bases are TGTGCCAGCAGTCGGACTAGCCAATTCACAGATACGCAGTATTTT. Protein: CASSRTSQFTDTQYF.